This T cell receptor beta chain was sequenced for a study of blood T cell repertoires in COVID-19. Clones were sequenced by immunoSEQ multiplex PCR, and TCRdb holds only the in-frame ones, with some missing. The sample holds about 60,000 clones, 90% seen once. This clone was recorded once. The CDR3 runs to 13 residues. Trimming pared 2 bases from V and 9 bases from J, leaving 13 bases between. The chain is built from TRBV12-3 or TRBV12-4 and TRBJ2-5; TRBD2 is a possible D gene (5 bases). Sequencing was done on a sample of peripheral blood. The TCR originated in a man in his fifties or sixties with active COVID-19. Here the CDR3 DNA reads TGTGCCAGCAGTTTAAGGCCCAACGGGGCCCAGTACTTC. It translates to CASSLRPNGAQYF.